The rows below give T cell receptor beta chains drawn from one sample of a study of T cells in localized non-small cell lung cancer. The table came from immunoSEQ multiplex PCR; TCRdb's copy has only in-frame clones and leaves some out. The sample carries 15,000 to 20,000 clones, approximately 83% recorded once. Sequences were derived from peripheral blood, sampled before any cancer treatment. The receptors come from a man aged 35 to 70 with stage I lung adenocarcinoma. CDR3s include the opening cysteine and the closing phenylalanine or tryptophan. Each record gives: V gene, clone size, D gene, J gene, CDR3 DNA, CDR3 protein. D genes are given only for firm matches. Some rows mark clone size as missing; the rest say once, few, many or name a class of expanded clone.

TRBV27,.,TRBD2,TRBJ2-6,TGTGCCAGCAGTTTACTCCTTAGCGGGACTAGAGCCAACGTCCTGACTTTC,CASSLLLSGTRANVLTF
TRBV9,.,TRBD1,TRBJ1-3,TGTGCCAGCAGCGTTAGAGGGACAGGGGACTCTGGAAACACCATATATTTT,CASSVRGTGDSGNTIYF
TRBV9,.,.,TRBJ2-7,TGTGCCAGCAGCACCTCGGCCCGGCGAGGGGTCATAGGGAACGAGCAGTACTTC,CASSTSARRGVIGNEQYF
TRBV10-3,.,TRBD1,TRBJ2-3,TGTGCCATCAGTCACCGGACAGGGCAGAGCACAGATACGCAGTATTTT,CAISHRTGQSTDTQYF
TRBV19,.,.,TRBJ1-6,TGTGCCAGTAGTATGGCTCGAGACTCACCCCTCCACTTT,CASSMARDSPLHF
TRBV4-2,few,.,TRBJ1-1,TGTGCCAGCAGCCAAGAAGGTCAGGGGAGATGGATGAACACTGAAGCTTTCTTT,CASSQEGQGRWMNTEAFF
TRBV2,few,TRBD1,TRBJ1-5,TGTGCCAGCAGTGTAGACCGGGACAGGGGCTTGAATCAGCCCCAGCATTTT,CASSVDRDRGLNQPQHF
TRBV28,.,.,TRBJ2-2,TGTGCCAGCAGTTTATGGGGGGGAAACACCGGGGAGCTGTTTTTT,CASSLWGGNTGELFF
TRBV28,.,.,TRBJ2-7,TGTGCCAGCAGTTTTTTAGCGGTCTCCTCCTACGAGCAGTACTTC,CASSFLAVSSYEQYF
TRBV10-3,.,TRBD2,TRBJ2-1,TGTGCCATCGGGACTAGCGGCTACAATGAGCAGTTCTTC,CAIGTSGYNEQFF
TRBV25-1,.,.,TRBJ1-3,TGTGCCAGCAGTGCAAGATTGGGACGGAACTCTGGAAACACCATATATTTT,CASSARLGRNSGNTIYF
TRBV7-3,.,.,TRBJ1-1,TGTGCCAGCAGCGCTCGGGATCCCGGAGGAGTAGCTTTCTTT,CASSARDPGGVAFF
TRBV27,.,.,TRBJ2-3,TGTGCCAGCAGTTCTTGGACTTCATGGAGGGATACGCAGTATTTT,CASSSWTSWRDTQYF
TRBV6-1,.,.,TRBJ1-1,TGTGCCAGCAGTTGGGGCCAGAACACTGAAGCTTTCTTT,CASSWGQNTEAFF
TRBV27,.,.,TRBJ2-2,TGTGCCAGCAGTGGAAACACCGGGGAGCTGTTTTTT,CASSGNTGELFF
TRBV5-5,few,.,TRBJ1-2,TGTGCCAGCAGCTTGGAAGTATTTTATAACTATGGCTACACCTTC,CASSLEVFYNYGYTF
TRBV6-5,.,.,TRBJ2-3,TGTGCCAGCAGACTCGGGGCCGATACGCAGTATTTT,CASRLGADTQYF
TRBV19,medium-sized,.,TRBJ1-4,TGTGCCAGTAGTATGGGGGGCACCCTTAATGAAAAACTGTTTTTT,CASSMGGTLNEKLFF
TRBV6-1,.,.,TRBJ1-6,TGTGCCAGCAGTGAGAGTGGACGTATTTCACCCCTCCACTTT,CASSESGRISPLHF
TRBV5-1,.,.,TRBJ1-1,TGCGCCAGCAGCTTGGACCGGCAGACCACTGAAGCTTTCTTT,CASSLDRQTTEAFF
TRBV11-2,.,.,TRBJ2-3,TGTGCCAGCAGCTTAGTGGACTACTTCACAGATACGCAGTATTTT,CASSLVDYFTDTQYF
TRBV11-2,.,.,TRBJ2-1,TGTGCCAGCAGCTTCGGGAGTGTCTACAATGAGCAGTTCTTC,CASSFGSVYNEQFF
TRBV7-2,.,.,TRBJ1-3,TGTGCCAGCAGCCCCCGTCGGTCGGAGAACACCATATATTTT,CASSPRRSENTIYF
TRBV29-1,.,TRBD2,TRBJ2-7,TGCAGCGTTGCCGGGAGGGGGGGGAGCTCCTACGAGCAGTACTTC,CSVAGRGGSSYEQYF
TRBV4-1,.,.,TRBJ2-3,TGCGCCAGCAGCCATCCTTCTGATACGCAGTATTTT,CASSHPSDTQYF
TRBV28,.,.,TRBJ1-6,TGTGCCAGCAGTCCCCGAAAAACAGGAAATTCACCCCTCCACTTT,CASSPRKTGNSPLHF
TRBV19,once,.,TRBJ2-1,TGTGCCAGTAGTATCCCGACAGTATCCTACAATGAGCAGTTCTTC,CASSIPTVSYNEQFF
TRBV2,.,.,TRBJ2-1,TGTGCCAGCAGCATCGTTAAACATGAGCAGTTCTTC,CASSIVKHEQFF
TRBV5-4,.,.,TRBJ1-6,TGTGCCAGCAGCCTCAGGGTCCTTAATTCACCCCTCCACTTT,CASSLRVLNSPLHF
TRBV29-1,.,.,TRBJ2-7,TGCAGCGTTGAAGAGGTTGGGGCCGGCTCCTACGAGCAGTACTTC,CSVEEVGAGSYEQYF
TRBV6-4,.,.,TRBJ2-3,TGTGCCAGCAGTACCTTCCAGAGCACAGATACGCAGTATTTT,CASSTFQSTDTQYF
TRBV11-1,.,.,TRBJ1-5,TGTGCCAGCACTCAGCCCCAGCATTTT,CASTQPQHF
TRBV7-7,few,.,TRBJ1-6,TGTGCCAGCAGCTTGCCGGCGGGTCTTAATTCACCCCTCCACTTT,CASSLPAGLNSPLHF
TRBV28,few,.,TRBJ1-1,TGTGCCAGCAGTTTAGGGGGAGTCGGCACTGAAGCTTTCTTT,CASSLGGVGTEAFF
TRBV4-1,.,TRBD2,TRBJ2-1,TGCGCCAGCAGCCACCGGGGACTAGCGCCCAACCCCTACAATGAGCAGTTCTTC,CASSHRGLAPNPYNEQFF
TRBV7-2,.,TRBD2,TRBJ2-7,TGTGCCACCAAACGGGGAGGGCTACCATCGGCCGAGCAGTACTTC,CATKRGGLPSAEQYF
TRBV25-1,.,.,TRBJ1-2,TGTGCCAGCAGTTCAGGGGAACACTATGGCTACACCTTC,CASSSGEHYGYTF
TRBV7-8,.,TRBD1,TRBJ2-1,TGTGCCAGCAGCCCCCTAGACGGGACAGTAGGCGCGAATGAGCAGTTCTTC,CASSPLDGTVGANEQFF
TRBV5-1,.,.,TRBJ2-3,TGCGCCAGCAGCTTGGGGTCAGATACGCAGTATTTT,CASSLGSDTQYF
TRBV18,.,TRBD1,TRBJ2-5,TGTGCCAGCTCACCACCTTTTTGGACAGGAGACCAAGAGACCCAGTACTTC,CASSPPFWTGDQETQYF
TRBV5-1,.,.,TRBJ2-3,TGCGCCAGCAGCTTGTTAGGGGGAGGGCCACCAGATACGCAGTATTTT,CASSLLGGGPPDTQYF
TRBV2,few,.,TRBJ1-5,TGTGCCAGCAGTGATACAGAGCGCACTCAGCCCCAGCATTTT,CASSDTERTQPQHF
TRBV5-4,.,TRBD2,TRBJ2-1,TGTGCCAGCAGCTTGAGGGCTAGCGGGGGGGCCAATGAGCAGTTCTTC,CASSLRASGGANEQFF
TRBV29-1,.,TRBD2,TRBJ2-3,TGCAGCGTCGAGCGGGACCTGACAGATACGCAGTATTTT,CSVERDLTDTQYF
TRBV7-3,once,.,TRBJ2-6,TGTGCCAGCAGCTCAGATGGGGCCAACGTCCTGACTTTC,CASSSDGANVLTF